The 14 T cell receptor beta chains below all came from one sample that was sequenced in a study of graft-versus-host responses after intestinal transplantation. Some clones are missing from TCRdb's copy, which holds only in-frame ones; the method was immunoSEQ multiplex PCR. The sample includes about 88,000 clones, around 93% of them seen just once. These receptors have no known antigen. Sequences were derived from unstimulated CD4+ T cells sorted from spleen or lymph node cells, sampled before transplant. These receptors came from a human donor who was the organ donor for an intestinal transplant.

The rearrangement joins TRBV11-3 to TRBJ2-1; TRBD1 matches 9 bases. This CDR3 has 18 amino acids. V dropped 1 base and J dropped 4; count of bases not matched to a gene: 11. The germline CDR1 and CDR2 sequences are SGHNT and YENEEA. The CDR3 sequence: CASSLGIGGTGRYNEQFF. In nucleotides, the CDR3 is TGTGCCAGCAGCTTAGGAATAGGCGGGACAGGGCGTTACAATGAGCAGTTCTTC. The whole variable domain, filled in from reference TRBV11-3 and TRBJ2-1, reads EAGVVQSPRYKIIEKKQPVAFWCNPISGHNTLYWYLQNLGQGPELLIRYENEEAVDDSQLPKDRFSAERLKGVDSTLKIQPAELGDSAVYLCASSLGIGGTGRYNEQFFGPGTRLTVL.

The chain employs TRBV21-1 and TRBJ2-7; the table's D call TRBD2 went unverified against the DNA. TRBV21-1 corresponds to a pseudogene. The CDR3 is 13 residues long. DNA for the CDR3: TGTGCCAGTCTACCGGGGAGCTCCTACGAGCAGTACTTC. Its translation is CASLPGSSYEQYF.

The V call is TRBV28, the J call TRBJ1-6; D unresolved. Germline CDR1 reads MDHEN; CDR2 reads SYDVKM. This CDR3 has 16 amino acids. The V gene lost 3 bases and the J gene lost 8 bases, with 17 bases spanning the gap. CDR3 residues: CASSFGQDSSDSPLHF. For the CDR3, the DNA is TGTGCCAGCAGTTTCGGTCAGGACTCCTCGGATTCACCCCTCCACTTT.

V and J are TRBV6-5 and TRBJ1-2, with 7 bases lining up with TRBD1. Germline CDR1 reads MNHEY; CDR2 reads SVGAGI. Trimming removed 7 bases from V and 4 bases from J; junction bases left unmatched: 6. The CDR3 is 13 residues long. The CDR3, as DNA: TGTGCCAGCACCCGACAGGGAGTCTATGGCTACACCTTC. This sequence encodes CASTRQGVYGYTF.

The CDR3 sequence: CASSPFSQGMAYNEQFF. CDR3 DNA sequence: TGTGCCAGCTCACCCTTTAGCCAGGGGATGGCCTACAATGAGCAGTTCTTC. The chain joins TRBV18 to TRBJ2-1, with D possibly being TRBD1 (6 bases). Trimming shortened V by 3 bases and J by 2 bases, and 17 bases separated the two germline ends. The CDR3 totals 17 residues. The germline V gene has CDR1 KGHSH and CDR2 LQKENI.

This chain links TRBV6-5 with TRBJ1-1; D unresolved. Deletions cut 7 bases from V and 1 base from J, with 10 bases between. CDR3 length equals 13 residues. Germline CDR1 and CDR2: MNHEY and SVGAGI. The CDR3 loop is CASTPARNTEAFF. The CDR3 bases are TGTGCCAGCACCCCCGCGAGGAACACTGAAGCTTTCTTT.

The CDR3 coding sequence is TGTGCCAGCAGCTTAGGGCGCTACAATGAGCAGTTCTTC. Encoded protein: CASSLGRYNEQFF. The chain links TRBV7-3 to TRBJ2-1; D gene ambiguous. V shed 2 bases and J shed 3 bases, with 5 bases lying between them. The V gene's germline CDR1 is SGHTA and CDR2 FQGTGA. There are 13 residues in the CDR3.

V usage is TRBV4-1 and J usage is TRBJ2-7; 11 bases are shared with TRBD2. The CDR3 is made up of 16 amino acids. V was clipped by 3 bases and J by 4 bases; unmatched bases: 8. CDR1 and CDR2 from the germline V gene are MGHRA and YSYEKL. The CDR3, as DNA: TGCGCCAGCAGCCACCCTATAGCGGGGGGGCCATACGAGCAGTACTTC. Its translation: CASSHPIAGGPYEQYF.

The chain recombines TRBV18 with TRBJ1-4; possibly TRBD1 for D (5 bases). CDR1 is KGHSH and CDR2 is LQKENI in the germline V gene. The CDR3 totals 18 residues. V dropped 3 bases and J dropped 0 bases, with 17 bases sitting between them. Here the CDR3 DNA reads TGTGCCAGCTCACCTCAGACAGTTGGGCTTGCAACTAATGAAAAACTGTTTTTT. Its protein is CASSPQTVGLATNEKLFF.

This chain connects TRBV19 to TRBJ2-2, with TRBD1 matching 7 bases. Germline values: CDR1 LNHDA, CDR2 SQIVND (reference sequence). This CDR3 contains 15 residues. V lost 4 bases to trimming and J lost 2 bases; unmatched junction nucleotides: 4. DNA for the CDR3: TGTGCCAGTAGTAAAACAGGGGTTAACACCGGGGAGCTGTTTTTT. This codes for CASSKTGVNTGELFF.

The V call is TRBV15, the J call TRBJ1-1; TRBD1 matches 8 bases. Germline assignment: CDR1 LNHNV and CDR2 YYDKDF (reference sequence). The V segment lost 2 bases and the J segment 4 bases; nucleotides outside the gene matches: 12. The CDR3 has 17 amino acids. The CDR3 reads CATSRSPGPTGGTEAFF. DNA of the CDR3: TGTGCCACCAGCAGATCCCCGGGTCCTACAGGGGGCACTGAAGCTTTCTTT.

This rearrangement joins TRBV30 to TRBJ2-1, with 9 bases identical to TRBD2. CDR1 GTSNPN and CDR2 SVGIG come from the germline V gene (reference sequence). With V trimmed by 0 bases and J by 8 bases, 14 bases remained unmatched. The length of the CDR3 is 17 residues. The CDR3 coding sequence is TGTGCCTGGAGTGTACGGCCTAGCGGGATCGTAGGGGATGAGCAGTTCTTC. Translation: CAWSVRPSGIVGDEQFF.

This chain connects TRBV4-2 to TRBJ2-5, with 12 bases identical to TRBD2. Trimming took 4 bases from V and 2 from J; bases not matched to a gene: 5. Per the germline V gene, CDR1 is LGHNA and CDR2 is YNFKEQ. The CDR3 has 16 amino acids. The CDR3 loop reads CASSPGLAGIQETQYF. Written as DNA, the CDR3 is TGTGCCAGCAGCCCGGGACTAGCGGGTATACAAGAGACCCAGTACTTC.

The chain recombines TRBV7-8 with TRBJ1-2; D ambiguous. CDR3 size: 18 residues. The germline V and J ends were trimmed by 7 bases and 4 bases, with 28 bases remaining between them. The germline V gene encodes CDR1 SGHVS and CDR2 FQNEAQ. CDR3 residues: CASTPIRRGLGFTYGYTF. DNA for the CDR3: TGTGCCAGCACCCCCATAAGACGGGGTTTGGGGTTTACCTATGGCTACACCTTC.